Included here is one T cell receptor (beta chain) sequence, with context. What it binds is unknown. The data belong to a study of graft-versus-host responses after intestinal transplantation. Study outcomes and limitations: GvH clones appeared in recipient marrow, some first in ileum or blood. Declining HvG levels early post-transplant were linked to peak circulating GvH clone levels.

The CDR3 spans 13 residues. Germline V gene sequence: CDR1 MNHEY, CDR2 SVGAGI. V shed 2 bases and J shed 3 bases, with 8 bases lying between them. Assay used: immunoSEQ multiplex PCR; TCRdb lists only in-frame clones, some missing. The sample lists about 40,000 clones, under 95% occurring once. This receptor was identified in a human patient who received an intestinal transplant, so some T cells may come from the graft donor. The J gene is TRBJ2-7, the V gene TRBV6-5; the D is unclear. Source: PBMCs, taken approximately 310 days after intestinal transplant. As DNA, the CDR3 is TGTGCCAGCAGTTACAAACTCTACTACGAGCAGTACTTC. Its protein is CASSYKLYYEQYF.